The 2 T cell receptor beta chains below all came from one sample that was sequenced in a study of Ad26.COV2.S vaccination and SARS-CoV-2 variants. Using immunoSEQ multiplex PCR, the repertoire was profiled, and TCRdb retains in-frame clones only, with some absent. This table has roughly 450,000 clones, approximately 92% appearing once. Treatment reported: about 20 received Ad26.COV2.S at low or high dose, single or two shots; roughly 5 received placebo; per-sample allocation not given. All samples were drawn on day 63, counting from the first vaccine or placebo injection. Sample: peripheral blood, taken in a trial of Ad26.COV2.S vaccine versus placebo. Receptors originate from a person between 18 and 65 years old who received the Ad26.COV2.S COVID-19 vaccine or a placebo.

This clone showed up just once. The chain combines TRBV30 with TRBJ2-1; D gene uncertain. Germline V gives CDR1 GTSNPN, CDR2 SVGIG (reference sequence). V gave up 4 bases and J gave up 9 bases, with 16 bases separating them. CDR3 length: 13 amino acids. CDR3 DNA sequence: TGTGCCTGGATGGGAACAGTTGAAAGTGAGCAGTTCTTC. This codes for CAWMGTVESEQFF. Supplemented by reference TRBV30 and TRBJ2-1, the full variable domain reads SQTIHQWPATLVQPVGSPLSLECTVEGTSNPNLYWYRQAAGRGLQLLFYSVGIGQISSEVPQNLSASRPQDRQFILSSKKLLLSDSGFYLCAWMGTVESEQFFGPGTRLTVL.

V usage is TRBV7-8 and J usage is TRBJ2-7; 11 nucleotides line up with TRBD2. The CDR3 contains 16 residues. J gave up 1 base and V 5 bases, and 7 bases lay outside the gene matches. Germline V gene sequence: CDR1 SGHVS, CDR2 FQNEAQ. The CDR3 DNA sequence: TGTGCCAGCAGCACCCCCCTAGCGGGAGGATCCTACGAGCAGTACTTC. This gives the protein CASSTPLAGGSYEQYF.